Listed below are T cell receptor beta chains from one sample, sequenced in a study of T cell repertoires and HLA-DP antigens. No antigens are known for them. Clones were read by immunoSEQ multiplex PCR, and TCRdb kept only the in-frame ones, dropping some. The sample has approximately 110,000 clones, roughly 92% seen once. Source material: CD4+ T cells from PBMCs. The receptor source for this set is a woman younger than 30 in good health and CMV-seronegative. Each CDR3 is given with its conserved first and last residue. A D gene is named only where the DNA matches it firmly. Clone size is shown for a subset of rows, as once, few, many or a class of expanded clone.

v_gene: TRBV2; j_gene: TRBJ1-3; d_gene: TRBD1; abundance: -; CDR3nt: TGTGCCAGCAGTGTAACCGGGACAGGGGCTGGAAACACCATATATTTT; CDR3aa: CASSVTGTGAGNTIYF
v_gene: TRBV9; j_gene: TRBJ1-5; d_gene: -; abundance: -; CDR3nt: TGTGCCAGCAGCGTAGACGGCAATCAGCCCCAGCATTTT; CDR3aa: CASSVDGNQPQHF
v_gene: TRBV5-6; j_gene: TRBJ1-2; d_gene: TRBD1; abundance: -; CDR3nt: TGTGCCAGCAGCTTGGGAGCCGGCCAGGGGGCGGGCACCTTC; CDR3aa: CASSLGAGQGAGTF
v_gene: TRBV7-8; j_gene: TRBJ2-5; d_gene: -; abundance: -; CDR3nt: TGTGCCAGCAGCTTAGCCGGCATTCCCGAGACCCAGTACTTC; CDR3aa: CASSLAGIPETQYF
v_gene: TRBV7-2; j_gene: TRBJ2-3; d_gene: -; abundance: -; CDR3nt: TGTGCCAGCAGGACGGGACATAGCACAGATACGCAGTATTTT; CDR3aa: CASRTGHSTDTQYF
v_gene: TRBV6-5; j_gene: TRBJ1-2; d_gene: -; abundance: -; CDR3nt: TGTGCCAGCAGTTACTCCAGGAACGGGCGCTATGGCTACACCTTC; CDR3aa: CASSYSRNGRYGYTF
v_gene: TRBV19; j_gene: TRBJ1-1; d_gene: -; abundance: few; CDR3nt: TGTGCCAGTATGTGGGTGACTGAAGCTTTCTTT; CDR3aa: CASMWVTEAFF
v_gene: TRBV25-1; j_gene: TRBJ2-3; d_gene: -; abundance: -; CDR3nt: TGTGCCAGCAGCGCCCCGAGGGTCGGTGTCGTTGGAGATACGCAGTATTTT; CDR3aa: CASSAPRVGVVGDTQYF
v_gene: TRBV7-9; j_gene: TRBJ1-6; d_gene: TRBD1; abundance: -; CDR3nt: TGTGCCAGCAGCTCTACAGGGGGAAATTCACCCCTCCACTTT; CDR3aa: CASSSTGGNSPLHF
v_gene: TRBV5-6; j_gene: TRBJ1-5; d_gene: -; abundance: -; CDR3nt: TGTGCCAGCAGATTGAGGGGGTTGAATCAGCCCCAGCATTTT; CDR3aa: CASRLRGLNQPQHF
v_gene: TRBV6-5; j_gene: TRBJ1-2; d_gene: -; abundance: -; CDR3nt: TGTGCCAGCAGTTACTCGCAGGGCTATGGCTACACCTTC; CDR3aa: CASSYSQGYGYTF
v_gene: TRBV18; j_gene: TRBJ2-3; d_gene: TRBD2; abundance: -; CDR3nt: TGTGCCAGCTCACACTCAAGGGGCCTGGGTGCGGGAGAAGATACGCAGTATTTT; CDR3aa: CASSHSRGLGAGEDTQYF
v_gene: TRBV7-9; j_gene: TRBJ2-1; d_gene: TRBD1; abundance: once; CDR3nt: TGTGCCAGCAGCTGGGACAGGGGGCTTATCAATGAGCAGTTCTTC; CDR3aa: CASSWDRGLINEQFF
v_gene: TRBV28; j_gene: TRBJ2-3; d_gene: -; abundance: -; CDR3nt: TGTGCCAGCCTTAGGCAGGGGCCTTTTAGAGATACGCAGTATTTT; CDR3aa: CASLRQGPFRDTQYF
v_gene: TRBV4-2; j_gene: TRBJ2-2; d_gene: TRBD2; abundance: -; CDR3nt: TGTGCCAGCAGCCAAGAAGCATCTAGCGGGGGCCGAACCGGGGAGCTGTTTTTT; CDR3aa: CASSQEASSGGRTGELFF
v_gene: TRBV23-1; j_gene: TRBJ1-5; d_gene: -; abundance: -; CDR3nt: TGCGCCAGCAGTCAATCGGGAGGGCAACTTTATAGCAATCAGCCCCAGCATTTT; CDR3aa: CASSQSGGQLYSNQPQHF
v_gene: TRBV15; j_gene: TRBJ2-7; d_gene: -; abundance: -; CDR3nt: TGTGCCACCAGCAGAGAGGGGGGCTACGAGCAGTACTTC; CDR3aa: CATSREGGYEQYF
v_gene: TRBV11-3; j_gene: TRBJ2-2; d_gene: -; abundance: -; CDR3nt: TGTGCCAGCAAAGGGTCCGACACCGGGGAGCTGTTTTTT; CDR3aa: CASKGSDTGELFF
v_gene: TRBV5-1; j_gene: TRBJ1-1; d_gene: TRBD1; abundance: -; CDR3nt: TGCGCCAGCAGCACAGGACAGGGGAAGAACACTGAAGCTTTCTTT; CDR3aa: CASSTGQGKNTEAFF
v_gene: TRBV18; j_gene: TRBJ1-3; d_gene: TRBD1; abundance: -; CDR3nt: TGTGCCAGCTCACCCAAGACAGGGGGCTCCTCAGGCTCTGGAAACACCATATATTTT; CDR3aa: CASSPKTGGSSGSGNTIYF
v_gene: TRBV7-2; j_gene: TRBJ2-5; d_gene: TRBD2; abundance: -; CDR3nt: TGTGCCAGCAGCCCCTGGGGGGCGGGGGGGCCAGAGACCCAGTACTTC; CDR3aa: CASSPWGAGGPETQYF
v_gene: TRBV5-6; j_gene: TRBJ1-4; d_gene: -; abundance: once; CDR3nt: TGTGCCAGCAGACTCAGGGGCTTGACTAATGAAAAACTGTTTTTT; CDR3aa: CASRLRGLTNEKLFF
v_gene: TRBV18; j_gene: TRBJ2-7; d_gene: -; abundance: -; CDR3nt: TGTGCCAGCTCACCACCGGGGCCCCGGGAAAGTTACGAGCAGTACTTC; CDR3aa: CASSPPGPRESYEQYF
v_gene: TRBV10-2; j_gene: TRBJ2-7; d_gene: -; abundance: -; CDR3nt: TGCGCCAGCAGAGCAGGGAGGGACACGGAGCAGTACTTC; CDR3aa: CASRAGRDTEQYF
v_gene: TRBV6-5; j_gene: TRBJ2-2; d_gene: -; abundance: -; CDR3nt: TGTGCCAGCACCCCACCCGGGATCCCGGGGGAGCTGTTTTTT; CDR3aa: CASTPPGIPGELFF
v_gene: TRBV28; j_gene: TRBJ2-2; d_gene: -; abundance: once; CDR3nt: TGTGCCAGCACCGGGACGGTGAACACCGGGGAGCTGTTTTTT; CDR3aa: CASTGTVNTGELFF
v_gene: TRBV15; j_gene: TRBJ1-1; d_gene: -; abundance: once; CDR3nt: TGTGCCACCAGCAGAGAGAACTCGGGGAGACCCACTGAAGCTTTCTTT; CDR3aa: CATSRENSGRPTEAFF
v_gene: TRBV11-2; j_gene: TRBJ2-1; d_gene: -; abundance: once; CDR3nt: TGTGCCAGCAGCCAGGGGAACTACAATGAGCAGTTCTTC; CDR3aa: CASSQGNYNEQFF
v_gene: TRBV6-1; j_gene: TRBJ2-3; d_gene: -; abundance: -; CDR3nt: TGTGCCAGCAGTGAGCAGGGGGGCAGTGGAGATACGCAGTATTTT; CDR3aa: CASSEQGGSGDTQYF
v_gene: TRBV5-1; j_gene: TRBJ1-4; d_gene: -; abundance: -; CDR3nt: TGCGCCAGCAGCCGAGAGGGGGGGCCGGATGAAAAACTGTTTTTT; CDR3aa: CASSREGGPDEKLFF
v_gene: TRBV2; j_gene: TRBJ1-1; d_gene: -; abundance: once; CDR3nt: TGTGCCAGCCCAGGGAGGGTGAAGAACACTGAAGCTTTCTTT; CDR3aa: CASPGRVKNTEAFF
v_gene: TRBV5-4; j_gene: TRBJ2-3; d_gene: -; abundance: -; CDR3nt: TGTGCCAGCAGCACCCTTACCGGAGATACGCAGTATTTT; CDR3aa: CASSTLTGDTQYF
v_gene: TRBV6-1; j_gene: TRBJ1-2; d_gene: -; abundance: -; CDR3nt: TGTGCCAGCAGTGTGCCTGGCAGGAACTATGGCTACACCTTC; CDR3aa: CASSVPGRNYGYTF
v_gene: TRBV28; j_gene: TRBJ1-1; d_gene: -; abundance: -; CDR3nt: TGTGCCAGCAGTTTATACCCGATCAGAGAAGCTTTCTTT; CDR3aa: CASSLYPIREAFF
v_gene: TRBV9; j_gene: TRBJ1-2; d_gene: -; abundance: -; CDR3nt: TGTGCCAGCAGCTCACGAGGAACGGGGACAAAACTGTATGGCTACACCTTC; CDR3aa: CASSSRGTGTKLYGYTF
v_gene: TRBV5-1; j_gene: TRBJ2-1; d_gene: -; abundance: -; CDR3nt: TGCGCCAGCAGCTTCCGATCCCAGGGCTACAATGAGCAGTTCTTC; CDR3aa: CASSFRSQGYNEQFF
v_gene: TRBV6-5; j_gene: TRBJ1-1; d_gene: -; abundance: -; CDR3nt: TGTGCCAGCACCCAACGGGGACGCACTGAAGCTTTCTTT; CDR3aa: CASTQRGRTEAFF